This T cell receptor (beta chain) was obtained from a study of blood T cells in healthy people across ages. A sample-barcoded 5' primer and a J-beta primer mix were used in a second PCR of about 7 to 12 cycles. Every single cDNA molecule received a tag from a template-switch adaptor with 12 random nucleotides. TCRdb passed the 5' RACE reads through MiXCR, listing each CDR3 protein once. This sample carries about 2 million distinct CDR3 sequences, about 49% of them seen once, and the ten largest clones take approximately 2.1%. The amount of total RNA extracted per sample was at least 6 micrograms. Germline CDR1 SGHVS, CDR2 FQNEAQ. The V segment lost 8 bases and the J segment 2 bases; nucleotides outside the gene matches: 3. This CDR3 has 15 residues. Study-level findings and limits: Unknown donor CMV status possibly confounded expanded clonotype changes.

This clonotype was observed a single time. What it binds is unknown. The chain combines TRBV7-8 with TRBJ1-4; TRBD1 matches 12 bases. The sample taken for sequencing was blood. This sequence originates from a woman aged 40 to 55 in good health. The CDR3 DNA is TGTGCCAGCGGGACAGGGGGCTCCACTAATGAAAAACTGTTTTTT. Its protein product is CASGTGGSTNEKLFF.